This TCR beta chain was recorded in a study of monozygotic twins with cystic fibrosis. About the study: Libraries were built from three micrograms of fragmented DNA using about 14 PCR cycles.

V shed 6 bases and J shed 3 bases, with 15 bases lying between them. The length of the CDR3 is 13 residues. CDR1 SQVTM and CDR2 ANQGSEA come from the germline V gene. Clones were read by immunoSEQ multiplex PCR, and TCRdb kept only the in-frame ones, dropping some. The table shows around 25,000 clones, with about 96% occurring only once. General study findings and limits: Low clonality (median about 0.0095) suggested a mostly naive repertoire. Nucleotide-identical clonotype sharing was significantly higher within monozygotic CF twin pairs than between unrelated CF individuals. V usage most resembled the co-twin in 13 of 16 pairs.

As regards this clone: Its antigen remains unidentified. The same CDR3 can be traced to other DNA sequences in this sample.

The rearrangement joins TRBV29-1 to TRBJ2-7; D gene ambiguous. The origin of this receptor is a girl aged 2-10 years with cystic fibrosis. Sequenced material: blood. CDR3 sequence (DNA): TGCAGCGTCCGATCGGCAGATTACTACGAGCAGTACTTC. Translating it yields CSVRSADYYEQYF.